Presented here are 25 T cell receptor beta chains from one specimen sequenced in a study of regulatory T cells in long-lasting Graves disease. Researchers made TCR beta libraries by using iRepertoire HTBI primers and running Arm-PCR on CDR3 regions. TCRdb passed the multiplex PCR reads through MiXCR, listing each CDR3 protein once. The repertoire holds hundreds of thousands of distinct CDR3 sequences, 15% to 20% seen once, with roughly 25% in the top ten. Regarding time point: newly diagnosed GD, antithyroid drugs for less than 3 months. Extracted PBMC RNA gave rise to the TCR library. This same sample was also taken into another study, of T cells in Graves' hyperthyroidism and ophthalmopathy.

The specimen was peripheral blood mononuclear cells (PBMCs), collected at new diagnosis, from a patient treated with antithyroid drugs. Receptors were obtained from a woman aged 35 to 59 with Graves disease.

This clonotype was counted ten times or more. The chain has TRBV12-3 or TRBV12-4 and TRBJ1-5; D call uncertain. This CDR3 spans 13 amino acids. Trimming removed 7 bases from V and 1 base from J, with 8 bases in between. The CDR3 sequence is CASKDGSNQPQHF. CDR3 nucleotide sequence: TGTGCCAGCAAGGATGGGAGCAATCAGCCCCAGCATTTT.

This clonotype occurred a few times. The chain recombines TRBV6-1 with TRBJ2-5; D is tentatively TRBD1 or TRBD2 (5 bases each). Germline assignment: CDR1 MNHNS and CDR2 SASEGT. This CDR3 is built from 13 residues. V was trimmed by 7 bases and J by 1 base, leaving 10 bases between them. The CDR3 is CASNGALQETQYF. DNA of the CDR3: TGTGCCAGCAACGGGGCCCTCCAAGAGACCCAGTACTTC.

This clonotype was seen ten or more times. This chain uses TRBV6-1 with TRBJ1-5; D not resolved. V lost 1 base and J 5 bases, leaving 9 bases between the germline ends. CDR1 and CDR2 (germline): MNHNS, SASEGT. This CDR3 has 14 residues. The CDR3 DNA reads as TGTGCCAGCAGTGAAGTGGAACGGGATCAGCCCCAGCATTTT. It codes for CASSEVERDQPQHF.

This clonotype was seen more than once but under ten times. The chain employs TRBV24-1 and TRBJ2-3; D is uncertain. The germline CDR1 and CDR2 sequences are KGHDR and SFDVKD. The CDR3 runs to 17 residues. V was shortened by 2 bases and J by 1 base, with 15 bases between the two germline ends. CDR3 in amino acids: CATSDSFGPFGTDTQYF. In DNA form, the CDR3 reads TGTGCCACCAGTGATTCCTTCGGGCCCTTCGGCACAGATACGCAGTATTTT.

This clonotype was recorded at least ten times. The chain employs TRBV6-1 and TRBJ1-1; unclear D gene. This CDR3 has 15 amino acids. Germline-derived CDR1 and CDR2 are MNHNS and SASEGT. V lost 7 bases and J 3 bases, leaving 18 bases between the germline ends. DNA of the CDR3: TGTGCCAGCATTATGGATATTAGGGCTGACACTGAAGCTTTCTTT. Translating it yields CASIMDIRADTEAFF.

This clonotype was observed many times. The chain employs TRBV12-3 or TRBV12-4 and TRBJ1-1; perhaps TRBD1 as D (5 bases). This CDR3 contains 13 residues. V was trimmed by 6 bases and J by 4 bases, leaving 12 bases between them. CDR3 loop: CASSSGGSTEAFF. The CDR3 DNA is TGTGCCAGCAGCTCCGGGGGTTCCACTGAAGCTTTCTTT.

This clonotype was observed many times. The V and J genes are TRBV24-1 and TRBJ2-3, with 7 bases fitting TRBD1. The CDR3 length is 13 residues. Unmatched junction bases numbered 4, after V lost 3 bases and J lost 8 bases. Per germline, CDR1 KGHDR and CDR2 SFDVKD. The CDR3 DNA follows: TGTGCCACCAGTGATCCCGGACAGGCTACGCAGTATTTT. It yields the protein CATSDPGQATQYF.

This clonotype came up once. J is TRBJ1-3 and V is TRBV19, with unresolved D. Germline V gives CDR1 LNHDA, CDR2 SQIVND (reference sequence). V dropped 7 bases and J dropped 0 bases, with 13 bases sitting between them. CDR3 size: 15 residues. CDR3 DNA sequence: TGTGCCAGTATCAAGGATCGTCTCTCTGGAAACACCATATATTTT. Residues: CASIKDRLSGNTIYF.

This clonotype was counted many times. The rearrangement joins TRBV2 to TRBJ1-2; 11 bases are shared with TRBD1. This CDR3 is built from 14 residues. Germline CDR1 is SNHLY and CDR2 is FYNNEI. V lost 7 bases, J lost 5 bases, and 6 bases stayed unmatched. The CDR3 DNA sequence: TGTGCCAGCACTGGACAGGGGGCGAAATATGGCTACACCTTC. As protein: CASTGQGAKYGYTF.

The chain employs TRBV15 and TRBJ2-7, with TRBD2 identical over 11 bases. Germline trimming cut 4 bases from V and 6 bases from J; bases unmatched to any gene: 2. Germline assignment: CDR1 LNHNV and CDR2 YYDKDF (reference sequence). The CDR3 spans 13 residues. CDR3: CATSISGGAEQYF. The CDR3 DNA reads TGTGCCACCAGCATTAGCGGGGGGGCCGAGCAGTACTTC. The full variable domain, with the rest looked up from reference TRBV15 and TRBJ2-7, is DAMVIQNPRYQVTQFGKPVTLSCSQTLNHNVMYWYQQKSSQAPKLLFHYYDKDFNNEADTPDNFQSRRPNTSFCFLDIRSPGLGDTAMYLCATSISGGAEQYFGPGTRLTVT.

This clonotype has a single count. The J gene is TRBJ1-2, the V gene TRBV19; TRBD1 might be the D (5 bases). V lost 11 bases and J lost 5, with 24 bases in between. Germline values: CDR1 LNHDA, CDR2 SQIVND (reference sequence). The CDR3 consists of 15 residues. The CDR3 nucleotides are TGTGCCGCTCCGCCGGGGCAGGGAGTTTGGTATGGCTACACCTTC. This translates into CAAPPGQGVWYGYTF.

This clonotype turned up a few times. The chain carries TRBV2 and TRBJ2-2; 10 bases line up with TRBD2. This CDR3 spans 17 amino acids. V was pared by 6 bases and J by 0 bases, with 7 bases of the junction left unmatched. Per the germline V gene, CDR1 is SNHLY and CDR2 is FYNNEI. The CDR3 region has the DNA TGTGCCAGCAGCGAACCTAGCGGGGGCCCGAACACCGGGGAGCTGTTTTTT. It specifies CASSEPSGGPNTGELFF.

This clonotype was recorded at least ten times. The J gene is TRBJ2-5, the V gene TRBV11-3, with D uncertain. V lost 5 bases and J 4 bases, leaving 14 bases between the germline ends. Germline CDR1 and CDR2: SGHNT and YENEEA. This CDR3 has 14 residues. CDR3 DNA sequence: TGTGCCAGCAGCCCGACGACCCCACCAGAGACCCAGTACTTC. This translates into CASSPTTPPETQYF.

Turning to this clonotype: This may arise from a read error, as a much more abundant clone is one base away. J is TRBJ2-1 and V is TRBV11-1; 8 positions match TRBD1. After removal of 5 bases from V and 12 bases from J, the junction contained 15 bases not matched to a gene. This CDR3 has 15 residues. Germline-derived CDR1 and CDR2 are SGHAT and FQDESV (reference sequence). CDR3 residues: CASSPRDRITSGQFF. For the CDR3, the DNA is TGTGCCAGCAGCCCCCGGGACAGGATTACGAGTGGGCAGTTCTTC.

A note on this clonotype: With a much larger clone just one base away, this may be a read error. No conserved phenylalanine or tryptophan ends this CDR3, so it is likely a read error. The rearrangement joins TRBV7-9 to TRBJ1-2; TRBD1 might be the D (5 bases). Deletions cut 2 bases from V and 3 bases from J, with 13 bases between. The CDR3 sequence is 15 residues long. CDR1 SEHNR and CDR2 FQNEAQ come from the germline V gene (reference sequence). CDR3 residues: CASSLPAGPDYGYTL. DNA of the CDR3: TGTGCCAGCAGCTTACCAGCGGGACCAGACTATGGCTACACCTTG.

The chain couples TRBV6-2 or TRBV6-3 to TRBJ1-2; D may be TRBD1 (5 bases). CDR1 and CDR2 (germline): MNHEY, SVGEGT. This CDR3 spans 11 amino acids. V was cut by 5 bases and J by 11 bases, with 12 bases left in between. The CDR3 DNA follows: TGTGCCAGCAGTACCGCAGGGAGGTACACCTTC. Translation: CASSTAGRYTF.

The chain has TRBV5-1 and TRBJ1-3; perhaps TRBD1 as D (5 bases). Trimming shortened V by 4 bases and J by 0 bases, and 14 bases separated the two germline ends. Germline loops: CDR1 SGHRS, CDR2 YFSETQ. This CDR3 contains 16 residues. The CDR3 DNA follows: TGCGCCAGCAGCCTTGGTAACACAGGCTCTGGAAACACCATATATTTT. It encodes CASSLGNTGSGNTIYF.

There are many counts of this clonotype. The chain carries TRBV6-2 or TRBV6-3 and TRBJ2-1; 8 bases are a match to TRBD2. The CDR3 runs 18 residues. Germline lookup yields CDR1 MNHEY and CDR2 SVGEGT. V shed 1 base, J shed 3 bases, and the junction held 11 bases outside the gene matches. CDR3 nucleotides: TGTGCCAGCAGTTACTTGGGTTCCCAAAGCGGGGGCTACAATGAGCAGTTCTTC. Protein sequence: CASSYLGSQSGGYNEQFF.

This clonotype appeared many times. This chain uses TRBV11-2 with TRBJ2-2; D is ambiguous. Deletions cut 0 bases from V and 1 base from J, with 6 bases between. The CDR3 runs 15 residues. In germline, CDR1 is SGHAT, CDR2 FQNNGV. The CDR3 region is CASSLDPGNTGELFF. CDR3 DNA sequence: TGTGCCAGCAGCTTAGATCCAGGGAACACCGGGGAGCTGTTTTTT. Filled out from reference TRBV11-2 and TRBJ2-2, the complete variable domain reads EAGVAQSPRYKIIEKRQSVAFWCNPISGHATLYWYQQILGQGPKLLIQFQNNGVVDDSQLPKDRFSAERLKGVDSTLKIQPAKLEDSAVYLCASSLDPGNTGELFFGEGSRLTVL.

This clonotype was counted only a few times. V usage is TRBV10-3 and J usage is TRBJ2-5; D is possibly TRBD1 or TRBD2 (5 bases each). Germline lookup yields CDR1 ENHRY and CDR2 SYGVKD. This CDR3 has 15 amino acids. V lost 6 bases, J lost 3 bases, and 17 bases lay in between. CDR3 region: CAISGTDLGKETQYF. As DNA, the CDR3 is TGTGCCATCAGCGGGACCGATCTTGGGAAAGAGACCCAGTACTTC.

The chain combines TRBV5-1 with TRBJ2-7; D unresolved. V was shortened by 4 bases and J by 5 bases, with 13 bases between the two germline ends. This CDR3 region has 13 residues. The V gene's germline CDR1 is SGHRS and CDR2 YFSETQ. The CDR3 protein is CASSEQGHHEQYF. CDR3 nucleotides: TGCGCCAGCAGCGAACAAGGCCACCACGAGCAGTACTTC.

The chain employs TRBV6-1 and TRBJ1-1; possible D gene TRBD1, 6 bases. Trimming took 6 bases from V and 1 from J, leaving 18 bases between them. Per germline, CDR1 MNHNS and CDR2 SASEGT. The CDR3 length is 16 residues. CDR3 amino acids: CASSEGRGLGNTEAFF. DNA of the CDR3: TGTGCCAGCAGCGAGGGACGGGGGCTGGGGAACACTGAAGCTTTCTTT.

In its sample, this clonotype was seen a few times. V is TRBV11-3 and J is TRBJ2-2; D is unclear. Germline loops: CDR1 SGHNT, CDR2 YENEEA. This CDR3 is built from 9 residues. In nucleotides, the CDR3 is TGTCCAATTTCCAGGGAGCTGTTTTTT. This encodes CPISRELFF. The variable domain in full, with the rest retrieved from reference TRBV11-3 and TRBJ2-2, is EAGVVQSPRYKIIEKKQPVAFWCNPISGHNTLYWYLQNLGQGPELLIRYENEEAVDDSQLPKDRFSAERLKGVDSTLKIQPAELGDSAVYLCPISRELFFGEGSRLTVL.

V usage is TRBV20-1 and J usage is TRBJ2-3, with a possible D match to TRBD2 (5 bases). The CDR3 has 11 residues. V lost 6 bases and J lost 11, with 15 bases in between. Per germline, CDR1 DFQATT and CDR2 SNEGSKA (reference sequence). The CDR3 DNA reads as TGCAGTGCCCCTTGGGAGATGAAGCAGTATTTT. Amino acid sequence: CSAPWEMKQYF.

This clonotype was seen only once. Being one base from a much bigger clone, this may be a read error. The rearrangement joins TRBV11-1 to TRBJ2-2, with D tentatively TRBD2 (5 bases). CDR1 is SGHAT and CDR2 is FQDESV in the germline V gene (reference sequence). The CDR3 spans 15 residues. The CDR3 here is CASSLYGMNTWELFF. In nucleotides, the CDR3 is TGTGCCAGCAGCTTATACGGGATGAACACCTGGGAGCTGTTTTTT.